Listed below are T cell receptor beta chains from one sample, sequenced in a study of shared clonotypes between healthy human individuals. Sequencing used immunoSEQ multiplex PCR; TCRdb keeps in-frame clones, though not all of them. This sample has under 600,000 clones, with around 97% found just once. Material: naive CD4+ T cells sorted from blood. Source of these receptors: a woman aged 25 to 45 in good health. Both conserved end residues are part of each CDR3. D genes are given only for firm matches. Expanded clones are given a class, and other clones once, few, many or no size at all.

j_call v_call clone_size d_call cdr3_nt cdr3_aa
TRBJ2-1 TRBV5-1 . . TGCGCCAGCAGCTTGGAGGGGTCCTACAATGAGCAGTTCTTC CASSLEGSYNEQFF
TRBJ2-1 TRBV28 . . TGTGCCAGCAGTTTACAGGGGAAGTACAATGAGCAGTTCTTC CASSLQGKYNEQFF
TRBJ2-6 TRBV6-1 . . TGTGCCAGCAGACCCGGACGGGATGGGGCCAACGTCCTGACTTTC CASRPGRDGANVLTF
TRBJ2-1 TRBV28 . . TGTGCCAGCAGTTTAAGGAGCTCCTCCTACAATGAGCAGTTCTTC CASSLRSSSYNEQFF
TRBJ2-2 TRBV6-5 . TRBD1 TGTGCCACCTCAACAGGGGGTACGGCCGGGGAGCTGTTTTTT CATSTGGTAGELFF
TRBJ2-3 TRBV5-1 . . TGCGCCAGCAGCACGATGGCAGGGGCGGATACGCAGTATTTT CASSTMAGADTQYF
TRBJ2-7 TRBV19 . . TGTGCCAGTAGTATGACAGTAACCTACGAGCAGTACTTC CASSMTVTYEQYF
TRBJ2-7 TRBV6-5 . . TGTGCCAGCAGTTACGAGGGTTTCTACGAGCAGTACTTC CASSYEGFYEQYF
TRBJ1-3 TRBV10-1 . . TGCGCCAGCGGGAGGACGGCGATTCACACCCCGTCTGGAAACACCATATATTTT CASGRTAIHTPSGNTIYF
TRBJ2-2 TRBV27 . TRBD2 TGTGCCAGCAGTCCAAAGGGACTAGCAACCGGGGAGCTGTTTTTT CASSPKGLATGELFF
TRBJ2-4 TRBV2 . . TGTGCCAGCCTCCTAGCCAAAAACATTCAGTACTTC CASLLAKNIQYF
TRBJ2-7 TRBV29-1 . TRBD2 TGCAGCGTTTTAGCGGGGATATCCTACGAGCAGTACTTC CSVLAGISYEQYF
TRBJ1-5 TRBV29-1 . . TGCAGCGTTGCCCAGGGGAGTTCAGGTTCCAATCAGCCCCAGCATTTT CSVAQGSSGSNQPQHF
TRBJ2-3 TRBV5-1 . . TGCGCCAGCAGCTTGCTGGGGGCCGGCACAGATACGCAGTATTTT CASSLLGAGTDTQYF
TRBJ2-2 TRBV29-1 . . TGCAGCGTTCAGCGAACAAGGGGCGGGGAGCTGTTTTTT CSVQRTRGGELFF
TRBJ2-7 TRBV18 . . TGTGCCAGCTCACCACCTTCGCCGGGGACCGAGCAGTACTTC CASSPPSPGTEQYF
TRBJ2-7 TRBV7-8 . TRBD2 TGTGCCAGCAGCTTAGGGAGGACTAGAGCTTACGAGCAGTACTTC CASSLGRTRAYEQYF
TRBJ2-7 TRBV4-1 . . TGCGCCAGCAGCCAAGTCGGGATTACCTACGAGCAGTACTTC CASSQVGITYEQYF
TRBJ2-2 TRBV11-2 . TRBD1 TGTGCCAGCAGCGCAAAGGGGGCGTTGAACACCGGGGAGCTGTTTTTT CASSAKGALNTGELFF
TRBJ2-6 TRBV30 . TRBD2 TGTGCCTGGCGGATCGGACTAGCGGGGGTGAGCTCTGGGGCCAACGTCCTGACTTTC CAWRIGLAGVSSGANVLTF
TRBJ1-5 TRBV19 . . TGTGCCAGTAGCGAGAAACCGGGCAGGAATCAGCCCCAGCATTTT CASSEKPGRNQPQHF
TRBJ1-2 TRBV28 . TRBD1 TGTGCCAGCAGACCCGACAGGGTAGATGGCTACACCTTC CASRPDRVDGYTF
TRBJ2-4 TRBV18 . . TGTGCCAGCTCACCGGCGAGCCCGGTAGCGGCCAAAAACATTCAGTACTTC CASSPASPVAAKNIQYF
TRBJ2-5 TRBV7-2 . TRBD1 TGTGCCAGCAGCGTCGACAGGGCCCAAGAGACCCAGTACTTC CASSVDRAQETQYF
TRBJ2-3 TRBV2 . TRBD1 TGTGCCAGCAGTGGACAGGGGGGTAAACTTTTCACAGATACGCAGTATTTT CASSGQGGKLFTDTQYF
TRBJ1-2 TRBV4-2 few . TGTGCCAGCAGCCAAGGGAGGGGCGTCAACTATGGCTACACCTTC CASSQGRGVNYGYTF
TRBJ1-5 TRBV4-1 . . TGCGCCAGCAGTCCTGGACAGTTTGGAGATCAGCCCCAGCATTTT CASSPGQFGDQPQHF